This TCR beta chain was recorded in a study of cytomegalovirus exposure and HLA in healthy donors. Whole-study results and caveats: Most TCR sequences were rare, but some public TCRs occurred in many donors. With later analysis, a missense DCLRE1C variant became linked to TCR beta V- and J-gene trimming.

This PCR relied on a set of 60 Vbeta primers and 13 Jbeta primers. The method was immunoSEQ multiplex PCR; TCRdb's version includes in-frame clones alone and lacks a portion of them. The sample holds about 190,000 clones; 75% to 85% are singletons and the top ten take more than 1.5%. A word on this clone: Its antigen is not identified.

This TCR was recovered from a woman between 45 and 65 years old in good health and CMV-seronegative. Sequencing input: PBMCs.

The CDR3 DNA is TGTGCCAGCAGTGTCCGGACTAGCGGGGATCGAGTCACAGATACGCAGTATTTT. This codes for CASSVRTSGDRVTDTQYF. The chain links TRBV6-1 to TRBJ2-3, with 12 bases lining up with TRBD2. Germline CDR1 MNHNS, CDR2 SASEGT. This CDR3 contains 18 residues. With V trimmed by 4 bases and J by 2 bases, 10 bases remained unmatched.